Below, 24 T cell receptor beta chains from the same sample are listed, as sequenced in a study of shared T cell receptors in the human thymus (dated by TCRdb to about 2021). Libraries were built with the immunoSEQ multiplex PCR assay. The clones in this table, taken by TCRdb from immuneACCESS, are in-frame only. Not every clone is retained; where verified, under half of the shortfall comes from an unresolved V gene, and the cause of the rest is unknown. For this sample the table gives hundreds of thousands of clones, of which about 87% were detected only once. Over 0.008% of the sample belongs to the ten largest clones. These records were also assigned to another study, of human thymus T cells.

What was sequenced was thymocytes. Source of these receptors: a boy under two years old with a congenital heart defect. Donor details come from another sample of the same person, matched by shared clones.

The chain is built from TRBV5-4 and TRBJ1-2, with D unclear. The V end lost 5 bases, the J end lost 4 bases, and 9 bases lay between the germline ends. This CDR3 comprises 12 residues. Germline assignment: CDR1 SGHNT and CDR2 YYREEE (reference sequence). Here the CDR3 reads CASSRDPYGYTF. DNA for the CDR3: TGTGCCAGCAGTCGGGATCCCTATGGCTACACCTTC. The full variable domain, completed using reference TRBV5-4 and TRBJ1-2, is ETGVTQSPTHLIKTRGQQVTLRCSSQSGHNTVSWYQQALGQGPQFIFQYYREEENGRGNFPPRFSGLQFPNYSSELNVNALELDDSALYLCASSRDPYGYTFGSGTRLTVV.

This chain uses TRBV4-3 with TRBJ1-2; 7 positions agree with TRBD1. The junction had 3 bases not matched to a gene; V was cut back by 3 bases and J by 2 bases. Germline V gene sequence: CDR1 LGHNA, CDR2 YSLEER. This CDR3 region has 14 residues. The DNA for the CDR3 is TGCGCCAGCAGCCATAGACAGGGCAACTATGGCTACACCTTC. This sequence encodes CASSHRQGNYGYTF.

The rearrangement links TRBV4-3 to TRBJ2-1; D unclear. Per the germline V gene, CDR1 is LGHNA and CDR2 is YSLEER. V lost 4 bases, J lost 4 bases, and 11 bases lay in between. The CDR3 loop spans 14 amino acids. The CDR3 region is CASSPTTPYNEQFF. The CDR3 DNA sequence: TGCGCCAGCAGCCCAACGACACCATACAATGAGCAGTTCTTC.

The chain links TRBV5-1 to TRBJ1-1, with D uncertain. Germline-derived CDR1 and CDR2 are SGHRS and YFSETQ. CDR3 length equals 13 residues. Trimming removed 4 bases at V and 3 bases at J, with 10 bases between. The CDR3 DNA sequence: TGCGCCAGCAGCGTGGACGGTTACACTGAAGCTTTCTTT. Translated, it gives CASSVDGYTEAFF.

V and J are TRBV29-1 and TRBJ1-1, with D perhaps TRBD1 (6 bases). Germline V CDR1 and CDR2: SQVTM, ANQGSEA. CDR3 size: 17 residues. Trimming stripped 1 base from V and 0 bases from J, with 18 bases between. Here the CDR3 reads CSVEGMAGALMNTEAFF. CDR3 sequence (DNA): TGCAGCGTTGAAGGTATGGCAGGGGCGTTAATGAACACTGAAGCTTTCTTT.

The chain links TRBV5-6 to TRBJ1-4, with TRBD1 as a possible D gene (5 bases). The CDR3 spans 17 residues. The germline gives CDR1 SGHDT, CDR2 YYEEEE. Trimming took 1 base from V and 3 from J, leaving 16 bases between them. The CDR3 coding sequence is TGTGCCAGCAGCTTGAGGTGGGGCGGTCAGGCTAATGAAAAACTGTTTTTT. Protein: CASSLRWGGQANEKLFF.

The chain has TRBV4-1 and TRBJ2-2; 10 bases agree with TRBD2. CDR1 MGHRA and CDR2 YSYEKL come from the germline V gene. CDR3 length: 20 residues. The ends lost 0 bases at V and 2 bases at J; junction bases unmatched: 12. CDR3 in amino acids: CASSQDRPLAGALNTGELFF. CDR3 coding DNA: TGCGCCAGCAGCCAAGATAGGCCCCTAGCGGGAGCTCTTAACACCGGGGAGCTGTTTTTT.

The chain recombines TRBV12-5 with TRBJ2-7, with 7 bases aligning to TRBD1. The junction had 0 bases not matched to a gene; V was cut back by 1 base and J by 3 bases. The CDR3 loop spans 13 amino acids. Germline-derived CDR1 and CDR2 are LGHNT and FRNRAP. DNA of the CDR3: TGTGCTAGTGGTTTGGGACAGGGCTACGAGCAGTACTTC. Protein product: CASGLGQGYEQYF.

This CDR3 reads CASSRASPGDIYGYTF. The CDR3 DNA is TGTGCCAGCAGCCGGGCCTCTCCCGGGGACATATATGGCTACACCTTC. This chain uses TRBV7-9 with TRBJ1-2; tentatively, D is TRBD1 (6 bases). The CDR3 contains 16 residues. CDR1 SEHNR and CDR2 FQNEAQ come from the germline V gene (reference sequence). V shed 5 bases and J shed 5 bases, with 21 bases lying between them.

V gene TRBV27 combines with J gene TRBJ1-6, with D uncertain. The ends were cut back, 1 base at V and 7 bases at J, with 8 bases in the middle. This CDR3 contains 14 residues. Germline V gene data show CDR1 as MNHEY and CDR2 as SMNVEV (reference sequence). CDR3 protein: CASSLYCTNSPLHF. In nucleotides, the CDR3 is TGTGCCAGCAGTTTATACTGTACCAATTCACCCCTCCACTTT.

The genes are TRBV5-8 and TRBJ1-4; 7 nucleotides match TRBD1. CDR3 length: 18 residues. The V gene end was trimmed by 4 bases and the J gene end by 0 bases; junction bases not matched to a gene: 12. CDR1 and CDR2 from the germline V gene are SGHTS and YDEGEE. The CDR3 DNA sequence: TGTGCCAGCAGCCCGCCGGGACAGACTCTTACAACTAATGAAAAACTGTTTTTT. Translating gives CASSPPGQTLTTNEKLFF.

The J gene is TRBJ2-5, the V gene TRBV5-1; TRBD2 might be the D (5 bases). The CDR3 is 16 residues long. V was pared by 4 bases and J by 4 bases, with 20 bases between. Germline V CDR1 and CDR2: SGHRS, YFSETQ. The CDR3 DNA sequence: TGCGCCAGCAGCCTAGCCGGGCCGCGAACGGGAGAGACCCAGTACTTC. This codes for CASSLAGPRTGETQYF.

The gene calls are TRBV15 and TRBJ2-7; no definite D call. Trimming removed 2 bases at V and 9 bases at J, with 23 bases between. Per the germline V gene, CDR1 is LNHNV and CDR2 is YYDKDF (reference sequence). The CDR3 covers 16 residues. The CDR3 DNA reads as TGTGCCACCAGCAGAAAGAATACAGAAGCCCTACGTGGGCAGTACTTC. Translating it yields CATSRKNTEALRGQYF.

This clone was counted a single time. The chain combines TRBV6-1 with TRBJ2-2; D gene ambiguous. Germline values: CDR1 MNHNS, CDR2 SASEGT. The CDR3 is made up of 13 amino acids. The V gene lost 5 bases and the J gene lost 2 bases, with 6 bases spanning the gap. CDR3 residues: CASSLLNTGELFF. DNA of the CDR3: TGTGCCAGCAGTCTCCTTAACACCGGGGAGCTGTTTTTT.

The rearrangement links TRBV7-2 to TRBJ2-3, with TRBD2 identical over 8 bases. The CDR3 extends over 18 amino acids. CDR1 SGHTA and CDR2 FQGNSA come from the germline V gene. V shed 2 bases, J shed 6 bases, and the junction held 16 bases outside the gene matches. Here the CDR3 reads CASSLQWVAGTRADTQYF. The CDR3 DNA follows: TGTGCCAGCAGCTTACAGTGGGTAGCGGGAACGAGGGCGGATACGCAGTATTTT.

The table lists this clone with a count of one. The V and J genes are TRBV7-6 and TRBJ2-7; unclear D gene. Germline CDR1 is SGHVS and CDR2 is FNYEAQ. The V gene lost 8 bases and the J gene lost 5 bases, with 10 bases spanning the gap. There are 11 residues in the CDR3. CDR3 sequence: CASFPPDEQYF. The CDR3 DNA follows: TGTGCCAGCTTCCCCCCGGACGAGCAGTACTTC.

This clone was counted between two and nine times. The J gene is TRBJ2-1, the V gene TRBV5-1; 9 bases fit TRBD2. The ends lost 4 bases at V and 5 bases at J; junction bases unmatched: 13. CDR1 SGHRS and CDR2 YFSETQ come from the germline V gene. CDR3 length equals 17 residues. CDR3 region: CASSQTSASGKNNEQFF. CDR3 nucleotide sequence: TGCGCCAGCAGCCAAACGTCGGCTAGCGGGAAAAACAATGAGCAGTTCTTC.

This clone came up once. V usage is TRBV5-1 and J usage is TRBJ2-5; D is possibly TRBD2 (7 bases). The germline V and J ends were trimmed by 0 bases and 5 bases, with 8 bases remaining between them. The CDR3 is 13 residues long. CDR1 and CDR2 from the germline V gene are SGHRS and YFSETQ. CDR3 region: CASSLEGGETQYF. The CDR3 nucleotides read TGCGCCAGCAGCTTGGAGGGGGGGGAGACCCAGTACTTC.

This chain uses TRBV4-1 with TRBJ2-5, with a tentative D call TRBD2 (5 bases). Germline V gene sequence: CDR1 MGHRA, CDR2 YSYEKL. The CDR3 consists of 15 residues. V was pared by 4 bases and J by 2 bases, with 14 bases between. CDR3 in DNA: TGCGCCAGCAGCCCCCGACGGGATTCTCAAGAGACCCAGTACTTC. Translated: CASSPRRDSQETQYF.

The chain employs TRBV10-3 and TRBJ2-1; 8 bases align to TRBD2. The CDR3 has 14 amino acids. The trim removed 7 bases at V and 7 bases at J, leaving 9 bases unmatched. Per the germline V gene, CDR1 is ENHRY and CDR2 is SYGVKD. This chain's CDR3 is CAIMSPSGPNEQFF. CDR3 DNA: TGTGCCATCATGTCGCCTAGCGGGCCGAATGAGCAGTTCTTC.

V and J are TRBV7-3 and TRBJ2-1, with TRBD2 matching 9 bases. This CDR3 has 17 amino acids. Germline V gene lookup returns CDR1 SGHTA and CDR2 FQGTGA. V gave up 4 bases and J gave up 5 bases; unmatched junction bases: 12. DNA of the CDR3: TGTGCCAGCAGCTCCACCCCGGGACTAGCTAGCCACAATGAGCAGTTCTTC. This sequence encodes CASSSTPGLASHNEQFF.

The chain couples TRBV21-1 to TRBJ2-3; the D call in the table, TRBD1, was not verified against the DNA. TRBV21-1 is a pseudogene. The length of the CDR3 is 15 residues. The CDR3 protein is CASSTTQGASDTQYF. The CDR3 coding sequence is TGTGCCAGCAGTACCACCCAGGGTGCGTCAGATACGCAGTATTTT.

V and J are TRBV5-1 and TRBJ2-7, with TRBD1 identical over 8 bases. The CDR3 is 14 amino acids. Trimming removed 4 bases from V and 5 bases from J; junction bases left unmatched: 8. The germline gives CDR1 SGHRS, CDR2 YFSETQ. The CDR3 spells CASSQGQEYDEQYF. DNA of the CDR3: TGCGCCAGCAGCCAGGGACAGGAATACGACGAGCAGTACTTC.

This CDR3 is CASSPVQGHLYEQYF. As DNA, the CDR3 is TGCGCCAGCAGCCCCGTCCAGGGCCACCTCTACGAGCAGTACTTC. The V call is TRBV5-1, the J call TRBJ2-7, with a weak D call TRBD1 (5 bases). The germline CDR1 and CDR2 sequences are SGHRS and YFSETQ. The CDR3 contains 15 residues. V lost 4 bases to trimming and J lost 3 bases, with 17 bases between them.